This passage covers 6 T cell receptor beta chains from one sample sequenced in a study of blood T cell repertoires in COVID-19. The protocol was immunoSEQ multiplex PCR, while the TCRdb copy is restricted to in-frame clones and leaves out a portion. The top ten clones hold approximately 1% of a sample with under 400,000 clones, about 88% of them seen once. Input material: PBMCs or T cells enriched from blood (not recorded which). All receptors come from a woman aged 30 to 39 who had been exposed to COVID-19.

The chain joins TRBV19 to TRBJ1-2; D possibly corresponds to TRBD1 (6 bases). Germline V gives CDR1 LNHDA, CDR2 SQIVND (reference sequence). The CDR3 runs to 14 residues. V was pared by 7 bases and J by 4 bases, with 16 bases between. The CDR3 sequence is CASTPQGTTYGYTF. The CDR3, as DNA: TGTGCCAGTACTCCACAGGGTACGACCTATGGCTACACCTTC.

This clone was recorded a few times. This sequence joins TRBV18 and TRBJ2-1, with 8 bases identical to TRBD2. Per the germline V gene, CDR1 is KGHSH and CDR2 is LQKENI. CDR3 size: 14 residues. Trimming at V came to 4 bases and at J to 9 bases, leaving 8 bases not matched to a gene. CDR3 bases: TGTGCCAGCTCACTGCGGGAGGAGTTTGGTGAGCAGTTCTTC. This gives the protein CASSLREEFGEQFF.

The CDR3 protein is CASSPTPGQGIHGYTF. The CDR3 nucleotides are TGTGCCAGCAGCCCAACTCCAGGACAGGGGATTCATGGCTACACCTTC. This rearrangement joins TRBV27 to TRBJ1-2; the match to TRBD1 covers 9 bases. Germline CDR1 is MNHEY and CDR2 is SMNVEV (reference sequence). The ends lost 6 bases at V and 6 bases at J; junction bases unmatched: 14. The CDR3 contains 16 residues.

The CDR3 nucleotides read TGTGCCAGCAGCTCGGGGCAATGGGTAGCGGGAGGTACGCAGTATTTT. Protein product: CASSSGQWVAGGTQYF. The V gene is TRBV11-2, the J gene TRBJ2-3; 10 nucleotides match TRBD2. Germline V gene lookup returns CDR1 SGHAT and CDR2 FQNNGV. The CDR3 covers 16 residues. V was clipped by 4 bases and J by 8 bases; unmatched bases: 12.

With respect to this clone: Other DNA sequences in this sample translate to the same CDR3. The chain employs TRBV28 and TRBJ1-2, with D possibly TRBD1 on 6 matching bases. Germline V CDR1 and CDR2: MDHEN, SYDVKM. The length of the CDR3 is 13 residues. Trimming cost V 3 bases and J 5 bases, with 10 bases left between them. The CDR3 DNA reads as TGTGCCAGCAGTTTGGGGCAGGGGTATGGCTACACCTTC. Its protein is CASSLGQGYGYTF.

The CDR3 region is CASSFGTWYDYGYTF. The CDR3 DNA follows: TGTGCCAGCAGTTTCGGGACATGGTACGACTATGGCTACACCTTC. The J gene is TRBJ1-2, the V gene TRBV28; possible D gene TRBD1, 6 bases. The V end lost 3 bases, the J end lost 3 bases, and 14 bases lay between the germline ends. This CDR3 region has 15 residues. Per germline, CDR1 MDHEN and CDR2 SYDVKM.